This entry lists 21 T cell receptor beta chains sequenced from one sample in a study of shared clonotypes between healthy human individuals. Generated by immunoSEQ multiplex PCR, the TCRdb table keeps only in-frame clones and is missing some. In the table there are 2,500,000 or so clones, around nine tenths of which are singletons. The sample taken for sequencing was naive CD4+ T cells sorted from blood. Regarding subset: CD45RA+ positively selected. Receptors were obtained from a man in his late teens or twenties in good health.

Points on this clone: Other nucleotide sequences in the sample specify the same CDR3. The gene calls are TRBV10-3 and TRBJ1-1; D is perhaps TRBD1 (6 bases). Germline CDR1 is ENHRY and CDR2 is SYGVKD. V lost 2 bases and J lost 5, with 9 bases in between. CDR3 length: 13 residues. In DNA form, the CDR3 reads TGTGCCATCAGTGAGGGGAGGGGGACTGAAGCTTTCTTT. Translating it yields CAISEGRGTEAFF.

This sequence joins TRBV19 and TRBJ1-6, with D possibly matching TRBD1 (5 bases). The CDR3 runs to 15 residues. CDR1 LNHDA and CDR2 SQIVND come from the germline V gene (reference sequence). Deletions cut 5 bases from V and 8 bases from J, with 16 bases between. In DNA, the CDR3 is TGTGCCAGTAGTCAATCCAGGGTACGTGATTCACCCCTCCACTTT. It codes for CASSQSRVRDSPLHF. Together with reference TRBV19 and TRBJ1-6, the CDR3 gives the full variable domain: DGGITQSPKYLFRKEGQNVTLSCEQNLNHDAMYWYRQDPGQGLRLIYYSQIVNDFQKGDIAEGYSVSREKKESFPLTVTSAQKNPTAFYLCASSQSRVRDSPLHFGNGTRLTVT.

The J gene is TRBJ2-2, the V gene TRBV19; 10 bases align to TRBD2. Germline trimming cut 3 bases from V and 6 bases from J; bases unmatched to any gene: 7. CDR1 and CDR2 from the germline V gene are LNHDA and SQIVND (reference sequence). This CDR3 has 16 amino acids. This chain's CDR3 is CASSMASGGAPGELFF. Written as DNA, the CDR3 is TGTGCCAGTAGTATGGCTAGCGGGGGAGCCCCCGGGGAGCTGTTTTTT.

To note about this clone: Other DNA sequences from this sample encode an identical CDR3 as well. The chain has TRBV18 and TRBJ2-5; D is perhaps TRBD1 (5 bases). This CDR3 region has 13 residues. Germline V gene sequence: CDR1 KGHSH, CDR2 LQKENI. Trimming removed 3 bases from V and 4 bases from J, with 9 bases in between. The DNA for the CDR3 is TGTGCCAGCTCACCTGTTGGGGCAGAGACCCAGTACTTC. This gives the protein CASSPVGAETQYF.

The chain joins TRBV5-1 to TRBJ1-6, with a weak D call TRBD1 (6 bases). Germline V CDR1 and CDR2: SGHRS, YFSETQ. This CDR3 is 16 amino acids long. The ends were cut back, 0 bases at V and 10 bases at J, with 17 bases in the middle. CDR3 nucleotide sequence: TGCGCCAGCAGCTTGGTGTCGACAGGTTCTTACTCACCCCTCCACTTT. Translation gives CASSLVSTGSYSPLHF.

V usage is TRBV27 and J usage is TRBJ1-6; 8 bases line up with TRBD1. V shed 5 bases and J 7 bases; nucleotides not matched to a gene: 7. Germline V gene data show CDR1 as MNHEY and CDR2 as SMNVEV (reference sequence). The CDR3 loop spans 15 amino acids. DNA of the CDR3: TGTGCCAGCAGTCCCCAGGACAGGGCCAATTCACCCCTCCACTTT. It yields the protein CASSPQDRANSPLHF.

This clone has only a few counts. Other DNA sequences in the sample encode the same CDR3. This rearrangement joins TRBV5-1 to TRBJ1-1; 7 bases fit TRBD1. This CDR3 spans 14 amino acids. V shed 4 bases, J shed 1 base, and the junction held 4 bases outside the gene matches. Looked up from germline, CDR1 is SGHRS and CDR2 is YFSETQ. In DNA, the CDR3 is TGCGCCAGCAGCCGCGGACAGGAGAACACTGAAGCTTTCTTT. Residues: CASSRGQENTEAFF.

The chain has TRBV9 and TRBJ2-3, with TRBD2 matching over 8 bases. The germline CDR1 and CDR2 sequences are SGDLS and YYNGEE. Losses at the gene ends were 2 bases for V and 2 bases for J; bases not matched to a gene: 10. The CDR3 totals 17 residues. DNA for the CDR3: TGTGCCAGCAGCGTGGGAAGCGGGAGCACACACACAGATACGCAGTATTTT. Its translation is CASSVGSGSTHTDTQYF.

The chain links TRBV7-2 to TRBJ2-2; 9 nucleotides line up with TRBD2. The germline V gene encodes CDR1 SGHTA and CDR2 FQGNSA. The CDR3 has 16 amino acids. Germline trimming cut 5 bases from V and 5 bases from J; bases unmatched to any gene: 9. Here the CDR3 reads CASSPLAGLGTGELFF. CDR3 nucleotide sequence: TGTGCCAGCAGCCCCCTAGCGGGATTGGGTACCGGGGAGCTGTTTTTT.

The table lists this clone with a few counts. The V gene is TRBV27, the J gene TRBJ1-6; no firm D call. The length of the CDR3 is 14 residues. Germline V CDR1 and CDR2: MNHEY, SMNVEV (reference sequence). V lost 4 bases, J lost 5 bases, and 9 bases lay in between. CDR3 residues: CASSSLGNNSPLHF. CDR3 sequence (DNA): TGTGCCAGCAGTTCTTTAGGGAATAATTCACCCCTCCACTTT.

V and J are TRBV28 and TRBJ1-2; possible D gene TRBD1, 6 bases. V was clipped by 8 bases and J by 2 bases, with 12 bases between them. From germline, CDR1 is MDHEN and CDR2 SYDVKM. CDR3 length: 13 amino acids. As DNA, the CDR3 is TGTGCCAGCGAAAATCAGGGGAACTATGGCTACACCTTC. It codes for CASENQGNYGYTF.

The rearrangement links TRBV4-1 to TRBJ2-7; possible D gene TRBD1, 6 bases. Trimming cost V 0 bases and J 4 bases, with 25 bases left between them. CDR3 length equals 19 residues. Germline CDR1 MGHRA, CDR2 YSYEKL. CDR3 loop: CASSQDPGTPSRLEYEQYF. Written as DNA, the CDR3 is TGCGCCAGCAGCCAAGACCCCGGGACACCAAGCCGCCTTGAATACGAGCAGTACTTC.

The chain uses TRBV21-1 and TRBJ1-5. TRBV21-1 is tagged as a pseudogene. The length of the CDR3 is 16 residues. The CDR3 loop reads CASGFRRREGNQPQHF. In DNA, the CDR3 is TGTGCCAGCGGCTTCCGCCGCAGGGAGGGCAATCAGCCCCAGCATTTT.

The CDR3 here is CSVQDRQSYEQYF. The CDR3 coding sequence is TGCAGCGTTCAGGACAGGCAGTCTTACGAGCAGTACTTC. The gene calls are TRBV29-1 and TRBJ2-7; 7 nucleotides align to TRBD1. CDR3 length: 13 residues. The germline V gene encodes CDR1 SQVTM and CDR2 ANQGSEA. The trim removed 5 bases at V and 4 bases at J, leaving 8 bases unmatched.

This clone was counted a single time. The chain joins TRBV6-5 to TRBJ2-7; the match to TRBD2 covers 8 bases. The CDR3 totals 14 residues. In germline, CDR1 is MNHEY, CDR2 SVGAGI. V lost 4 bases to trimming and J lost 4 bases; unmatched junction nucleotides: 6. Here the CDR3 DNA reads TGTGCCAGCAGTTCACGGGGGGGGGAGTACGAGCAGTACTTC. Translating gives CASSSRGGEYEQYF.

With respect to this clone: Other DNA sequences in this sample translate to the same CDR3. The chain recombines TRBV30 with TRBJ1-1, with no clear D. Trimming left V 0 bases short and J 2 bases short, with 7 bases between. The length of the CDR3 is 13 residues. The germline V gene encodes CDR1 GTSNPN and CDR2 SVGIG (reference sequence). CDR3 bases: TGTGCCTGGAGTGTAAGGCGAAACACTGAAGCTTTCTTT. Amino acid sequence: CAWSVRRNTEAFF. Full variable domain (missing parts from reference TRBV30 and TRBJ1-1): SQTIHQWPATLVQPVGSPLSLECTVEGTSNPNLYWYRQAAGRGLQLLFYSVGIGQISSEVPQNLSASRPQDRQFILSSKKLLLSDSGFYLCAWSVRRNTEAFFGQGTRLTVV.

The gene calls are TRBV5-6 and TRBJ2-7; 13 nucleotides align to TRBD2. Germline values: CDR1 SGHDT, CDR2 YYEEEE. Unmatched junction bases numbered 6, after V lost 4 bases and J lost 2 bases. CDR3 length: 16 amino acids. The CDR3 region is CASSPAGLAGAYEQYF. CDR3 coding DNA: TGTGCCAGCAGCCCCGCCGGACTAGCGGGAGCCTACGAGCAGTACTTC.

Written as DNA, the CDR3 is TGTGCCAGCAGCCCGGGACTAGCGCGCTTCAATGAGCAGTTCTTC. The encoded protein is CASSPGLARFNEQFF. The rearrangement uses TRBV11-2 and TRBJ2-1; 10 positions agree with TRBD2. CDR1 is SGHAT and CDR2 is FQNNGV in the germline V gene. The junction had 7 bases not matched to a gene; V was cut back by 5 bases and J by 6 bases. This CDR3 is built from 15 residues.

Details on this clone: At one end, the junction sequence differs from germline, possibly due to a read error. The gene calls are TRBV19 and TRBJ1-1; possible D gene TRBD1, 6 bases. Germline-derived CDR1 and CDR2 are LNHDA and SQIVND (reference sequence). The length of the CDR3 is 16 residues. The CDR3 bases are TGTGCCAGTAGTATAGGGGACACCGGGGAATCGTACCGCCTACGCTTT. It is translated as CASSIGDTGESYRLRF. Full variable domain (rest looked up from reference TRBV19 and TRBJ1-1): DGGITQSPKYLFRKEGQNVTLSCEQNLNHDAMYWYRQDPGQGLRLIYYSQIVNDFQKGDIAEGYSVSREKKESFPLTVTSAQKNPTAFYLCASSIGDTGESYRLRFGQGTRLTVV.

The V gene is TRBV19, the J gene TRBJ2-2; D is perhaps TRBD1 (6 bases). The V gene lost 9 bases and the J gene lost 1 base, with 12 bases spanning the gap. The CDR3 is 14 amino acids. The germline gives CDR1 LNHDA, CDR2 SQIVND (reference sequence). As DNA, the CDR3 is TGTGCCAGCATGATACAGGGGAACACCGGGGAGCTGTTTTTT. It translates to CASMIQGNTGELFF.

About this clone itself: Other DNA sequences in the same sample also yield this CDR3. The rearrangement joins TRBV7-9 to TRBJ1-1, with 7 bases that match TRBD1. The CDR3 has 13 residues. CDR1 SEHNR and CDR2 FQNEAQ come from the germline V gene (reference sequence). Trimming removed 6 bases from V and 4 bases from J; junction bases left unmatched: 5. The CDR3 bases are TGTGCCAGCAGTCGGGCAGGGGGCACTGAAGCTTTCTTT. Its translation is CASSRAGGTEAFF.